This T cell receptor (beta chain) is drawn from a study of OX40 agonist ivuxolimab in advanced cancers. Study in general: Ivuxolimab is a fully human IgG2 antibody that activates OX40 (CD134). At about 82% male, the cohort had a mean age of about 60 years, ranging from roughly 20 to 90. Whole-study findings and limits: Antigen specificity remained undetermined for the expanded peripheral T cells.

Method: immunoSEQ multiplex PCR; TCRdb's copy keeps in-frame clones and lacks some. This sample has approximately 60,000 clones; 81% occur once, and the top ten carry about 1%. The germline CDR1 and CDR2 sequences are LNHNV and YYDKDF (reference sequence). The CDR3 consists of 12 residues. V trimming: 8 bases; J trimming: 8 bases; junction bases outside the gene matches: 6. About this clone: Its specificity is unknown.

This TCR was recovered from an adult with an advanced solid tumor such as melanoma, head and neck, liver or kidney cancer. Sequencing used CD4+ or CD8+ T cells sorted from blood, obtained in a trial of the OX40 agonist ivuxolimab. V usage is TRBV15 and J usage is TRBJ2-1, with 7 bases fitting TRBD2. For the CDR3, the DNA is TGTGCCACCGGCCCGGGGGGAGATGAGCAGTTCTTC. Amino acids: CATGPGGDEQFF. Combining the CDR3 with reference TRBV15 and TRBJ2-1 gives the whole variable domain DAMVIQNPRYQVTQFGKPVTLSCSQTLNHNVMYWYQQKSSQAPKLLFHYYDKDFNNEADTPDNFQSRRPNTSFCFLDIRSPGLGDTAMYLCATGPGGDEQFFGPGTRLTVL.